This T cell receptor (beta chain) was profiled in a study of cytomegalovirus exposure and HLA in healthy donors. Germline CDR1 is MNHEY and CDR2 is SVGAGI. V was cut by 6 bases and J by 7 bases, with 10 bases left in between. The CDR3 covers 12 residues. The PCR ran on 60 Vbeta and 13 Jbeta primers. The assay was immunoSEQ multiplex PCR, and TCRdb's table has in-frame clones only and misses some. Among 170,000 or so clones listed, almost 85% were seen once. The TCR comes from a boy aged 2 to 10 in good health and CMV-seronegative. The sequencing input was PBMCs. The chain carries TRBV6-5 and TRBJ1-5, with D tentatively TRBD1 (6 bases). CDR3 coding DNA: TGTGCCAGCAGCCAAACAGGGCAGCCCCAGCATTTT. It codes for CASSQTGQPQHF.